This T cell receptor (beta chain) was sequenced for a study of CD8 T cells in seronegative destructive rheumatoid arthritis (dated by TCRdb to the early 2020s). Background for the entire study: At the time of sampling, biological drugs were being given to seven out of the eight CND-RA patients. Comparison cohorts of seropositive RA, seronegative RA and healthy controls came from an earlier published TCRbeta dataset rather than new sequencing. Researchers compared peripheral CD8+ TCRbeta repertoires from patients with CCP-negative destructive rheumatoid arthritis (CND-RA) against repertoires from newly diagnosed seropositive RA, seronegative RA and healthy controls.

A negative result on the clinical CCP2 antibody test was shown by CND-RA patients, and progression of joint destruction was observed despite active therapy. Every CND-RA patient had failed conventional anti-rheumatic therapy and showed typical joint destruction in the wrists and ankles. Instead of being sampled at diagnosis, CND-RA patients were sampled after long disease histories, which in several cases spanned decades. Each patient provided fifty millilitres of EDTA-anticoagulated peripheral blood. Peripheral blood mononuclear cells were isolated by Ficoll-Paque PLUS density gradient separation. AutoMACS magnetic bead positive selection was used to isolate CD8+ cells from fresh or cryopreserved PBMCs, and purity was verified by flow cytometry. Nucleospin Tissue or Tissue XS kits were used for genomic DNA extraction, and quantification was performed on a Qubit 2.0 fluorometer. CDR1 and CDR2 (MNHEY, SVGAGI) derive from the germline V gene. The germline ends are 11 bases apart after V is trimmed by 5 bases and J by 6 bases. The CDR3 spans 13 residues, from the cysteine through the phenylalanine. Only the CDR3 DNA is retained, 39 bases long and in frame from the first base.

As to this clone: It has no known antigen specificity. No per-base quality is available; no much larger clone lies one base away.

Following the manufacturer's instructions, genomic DNA from CD8+ cells served as the input for TCRbeta sequencing. The immunoSEQ assay was used for TCRbeta sequencing, which was carried out at a genomics technology centre in Finland. As for the original processing: Clonotype tables from the immunoSEQ preprocessing pipeline were converted to VDJtools format, and non-productive clonotypes were removed. Samples with fewer than 10,000 reads were excluded, the remaining samples were subsampled to 10,000 reads, and most of the eight CND-RA samples met this threshold. Using the VDJtools CalcDiversityStats function on data subsampled to 10,000 reads, the Shannon-Wiener, Simpson and clonality indices were calculated. To infer antigen specificity, non-singleton TCRbeta clonotypes were hard-matched against VDJdb, meaning no mismatches were allowed. CDR3 sequences that differed by a single amino acid (Hamming distance 1) were grouped into clusters that potentially share antigen targets. Public clonotypes were tested for group enrichment with one-sided Fisher's exact tests after resampling groups to six samples, repeated ten times. The clones in this table, taken by TCRdb from immuneACCESS, are in-frame only. Not every clone is retained; where verified, under half of the shortfall comes from an unresolved V gene, and the cause of the rest is unknown. D and trimming were read from the DNA, whereas the V and J calls and clone size are those reported in that table. The sample table shows some 4,100 clones, and 72% are seen once. The ten largest clones take up roughly a third of the sample.

Beyond this particular receptor, the publication reports: Across the approximately 120,000 clonotypes tested, no public clonotype enrichment remained significant after Benjamini-Hochberg correction. Without diagnostic samples, TCR repertoire differences may partly reflect poor disease control over the years rather than being present at onset. After adjusting for age, CND-RA patients appeared to have less diverse, more clonal CD8+ TCRbeta repertoires than other RA subtypes. Compared with controls and other RA subtypes, CND-RA repertoires contained more CMV-reactive and fewer influenza A-reactive CD8+ TCRbeta sequences. CND-RA patients appeared to carry a distinct set of enriched public clonotypes, which the authors read as support for a separate disease subset. The study acknowledged the small size of the CND-RA cohort as a limitation.

This receptor chain uses TRBV6-5 and TRBJ1-5, and the D gene may be TRBD1, 5 bases matching. The sample comprised CD8+ T cells from blood. This clonotype was sampled from a woman in her fifties or sixties with seronegative destructive rheumatoid arthritis. The CDR3 protein: CASSPGFVQPQHF. In nucleotides, the sequence is TGTGCCAGCAGTCCAGGGTTCGTTCAGCCCCAGCATTTT.